This TCR beta chain stems from a study of T cell repertoires in cytomegalovirus infection. The overall study: Both a matching HLA type and CMV infection were indicated by public TCR beta signatures.

Details on this clonotype: Its matching antigen is unknown.

The germline V gene encodes CDR1 SQVTM and CDR2 ANQGSEA. The CDR3 extends over 13 amino acids. Unmatched junction bases numbered 7, after V lost 8 bases and J lost 6 bases. Notes on the study in general: It was HLA-C-restricted CMV-specific TCR beta clonotypes that dominated the response ex vivo.

Via MiXCR, TCRdb re-called the reads, giving one row per CDR3 protein. Of 340,000 or so distinct CDR3 sequences detected, about 25% appear once; the ten largest clones hold less than 15%. This sequence joins TRBV29-1 and TRBJ2-3; 11 bases line up with TRBD2. The specimen comprised cultured PBMCs, sampled from culture after CMV antigen stimulation. This clonotype was obtained from a human donor in good health (CMV status not recorded). Some clones in this sample may be carry-over from other donors' samples. The CDR3 coding sequence is TGCAGCATCGGACTAGCGGGCGCCGATACGCAGTATTTT. This sequence encodes CSIGLAGADTQYF.